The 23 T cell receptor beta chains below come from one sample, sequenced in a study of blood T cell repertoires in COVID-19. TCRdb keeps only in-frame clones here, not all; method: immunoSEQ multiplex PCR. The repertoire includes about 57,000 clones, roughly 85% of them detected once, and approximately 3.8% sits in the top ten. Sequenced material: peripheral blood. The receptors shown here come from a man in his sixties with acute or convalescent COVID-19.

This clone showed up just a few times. CDR3 residues: CASSPRTTNPIYEQYF. The CDR3 nucleotides read TGCGCCAGCAGCCCCCGGACGACTAACCCCATATACGAGCAGTACTTC. The rearrangement uses TRBV5-1 and TRBJ2-7; D possibly corresponds to TRBD2 (5 bases). The CDR3 consists of 16 residues. Germline CDR1 reads SGHRS; CDR2 reads YFSETQ. Trimming removed 4 bases at V and 4 bases at J, with 21 bases between.

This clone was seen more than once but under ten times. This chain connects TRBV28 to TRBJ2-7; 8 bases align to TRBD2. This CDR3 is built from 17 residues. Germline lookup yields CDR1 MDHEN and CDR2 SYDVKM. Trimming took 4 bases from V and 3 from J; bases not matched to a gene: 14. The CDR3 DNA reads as TGTGCCAGCAGTTCCCCCCGCGGGATAGCGGGAATCTACGAGCAGTACTTC. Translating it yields CASSSPRGIAGIYEQYF.

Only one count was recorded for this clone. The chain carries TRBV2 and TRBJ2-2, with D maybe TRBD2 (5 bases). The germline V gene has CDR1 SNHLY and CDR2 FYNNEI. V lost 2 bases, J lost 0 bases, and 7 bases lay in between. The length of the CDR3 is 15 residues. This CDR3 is CASSESGTNTGELFF. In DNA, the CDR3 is TGTGCCAGCAGTGAATCCGGGACGAACACCGGGGAGCTGTTTTTT.

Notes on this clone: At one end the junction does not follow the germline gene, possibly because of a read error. Here the CDR3 reads CASRRQGRLDEKLFF. CDR3 DNA: TGTGCCAGCAGGCGACAGGGTCGACTGGATGAGAAACTGTTTTTT. The rearrangement joins TRBV6-5 to TRBJ1-4; 7 positions agree with TRBD1. The germline CDR1 and CDR2 sequences are MNHEY and SVGAGI. The CDR3 extends over 15 amino acids.

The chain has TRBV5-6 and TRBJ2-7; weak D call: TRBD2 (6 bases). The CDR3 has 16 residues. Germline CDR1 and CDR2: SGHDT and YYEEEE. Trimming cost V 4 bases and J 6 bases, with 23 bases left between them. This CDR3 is CASSPLGRSGSAEQYF. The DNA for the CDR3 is TGTGCCAGCAGCCCCCTTGGGCGTAGCGGTTCAGCCGAGCAGTACTTC.

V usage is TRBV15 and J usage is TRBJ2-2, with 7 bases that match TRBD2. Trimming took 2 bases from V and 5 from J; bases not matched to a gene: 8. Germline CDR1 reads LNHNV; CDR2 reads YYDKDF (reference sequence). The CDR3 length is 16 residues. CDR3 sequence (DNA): TGTGCCACCAGCAGACGGGGGAGGGGCTCGACCGGGGAGCTGTTTTTT. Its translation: CATSRRGRGSTGELFF.

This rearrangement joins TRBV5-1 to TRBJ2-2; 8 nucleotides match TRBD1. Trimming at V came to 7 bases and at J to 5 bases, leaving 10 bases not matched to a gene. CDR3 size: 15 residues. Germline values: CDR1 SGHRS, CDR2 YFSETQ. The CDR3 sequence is CASSRLGTGTGELFF. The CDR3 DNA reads TGCGCCAGCTCGCGCCTGGGGACAGGAACCGGGGAGCTGTTTTTT.

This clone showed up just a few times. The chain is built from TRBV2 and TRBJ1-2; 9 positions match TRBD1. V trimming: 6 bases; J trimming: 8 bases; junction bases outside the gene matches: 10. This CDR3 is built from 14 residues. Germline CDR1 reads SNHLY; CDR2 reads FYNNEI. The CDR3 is CASRPGQGRGGYTF. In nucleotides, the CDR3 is TGTGCCAGCAGACCGGGACAGGGAAGGGGGGGCTACACCTTC.

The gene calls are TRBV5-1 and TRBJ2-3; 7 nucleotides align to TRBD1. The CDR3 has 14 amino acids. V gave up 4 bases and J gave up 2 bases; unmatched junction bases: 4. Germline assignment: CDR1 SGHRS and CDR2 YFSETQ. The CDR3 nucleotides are TGCGCCAGCAGCACAGGGACAGCCACAGATACGCAGTATTTT. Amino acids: CASSTGTATDTQYF. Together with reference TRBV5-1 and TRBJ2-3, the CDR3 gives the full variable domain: KAGVTQTPRYLIKTRGQQVTLSCSPISGHRSVSWYQQTPGQGLQFLFEYFSETQRNKGNFPGRFSGRQFSNSRSEMNVSTLELGDSALYLCASSTGTATDTQYFGPGTRLTVL.

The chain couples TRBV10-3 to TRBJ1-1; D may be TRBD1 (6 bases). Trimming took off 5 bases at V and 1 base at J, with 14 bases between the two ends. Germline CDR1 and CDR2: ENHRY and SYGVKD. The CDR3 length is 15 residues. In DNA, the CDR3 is TGTGCCATCAGTCCGGGACAAAGAAAGAACACTGAAGCTTTCTTT. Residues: CAISPGQRKNTEAFF.

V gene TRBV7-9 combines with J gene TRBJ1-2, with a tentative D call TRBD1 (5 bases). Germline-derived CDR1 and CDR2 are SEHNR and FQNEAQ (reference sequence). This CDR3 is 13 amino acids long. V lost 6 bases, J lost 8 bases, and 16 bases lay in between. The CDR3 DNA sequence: TGTGCCAGCAGTTATCAGGGTTGGCGAGGCTACACCTTC. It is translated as CASSYQGWRGYTF.

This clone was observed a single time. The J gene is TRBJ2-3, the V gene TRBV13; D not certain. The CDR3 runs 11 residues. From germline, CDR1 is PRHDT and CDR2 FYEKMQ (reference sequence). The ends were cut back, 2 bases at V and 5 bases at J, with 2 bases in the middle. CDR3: CASSLQDTQYF. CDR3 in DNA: TGTGCCAGCAGCTTACAAGATACGCAGTATTTT.

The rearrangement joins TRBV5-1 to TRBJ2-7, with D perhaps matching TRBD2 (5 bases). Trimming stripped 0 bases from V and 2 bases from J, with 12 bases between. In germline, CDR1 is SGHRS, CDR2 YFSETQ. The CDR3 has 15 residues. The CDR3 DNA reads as TGCGCCAGCAGCTTGGTTCCCCGGGGAACCTACGAGCAGTACTTC. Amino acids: CASSLVPRGTYEQYF.

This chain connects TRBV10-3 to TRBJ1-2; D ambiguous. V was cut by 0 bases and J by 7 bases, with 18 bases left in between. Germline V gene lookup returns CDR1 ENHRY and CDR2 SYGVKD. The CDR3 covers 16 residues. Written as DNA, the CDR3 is TGTGCCATCAGTGAGTCCCGAGAGCGTTCGACGCGTGGCTACACCTTC. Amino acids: CAISESRERSTRGYTF.

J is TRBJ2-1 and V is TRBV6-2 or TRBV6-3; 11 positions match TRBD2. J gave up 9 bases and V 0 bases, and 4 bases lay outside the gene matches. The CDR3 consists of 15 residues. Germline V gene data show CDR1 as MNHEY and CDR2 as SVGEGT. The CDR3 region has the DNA TGTGCCAGCAGTTACTCGGGACTAGCGGCGGTTGAGCAGTTCTTC. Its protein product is CASSYSGLAAVEQFF.

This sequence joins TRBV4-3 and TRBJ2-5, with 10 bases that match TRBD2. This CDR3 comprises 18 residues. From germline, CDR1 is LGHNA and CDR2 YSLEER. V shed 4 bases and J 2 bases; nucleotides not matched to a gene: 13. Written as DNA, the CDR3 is TGCGCCAGCAGCCGCTCCGTCATACTAGCGGGGAGACAAGAGACCCAGTACTTC. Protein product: CASSRSVILAGRQETQYF.

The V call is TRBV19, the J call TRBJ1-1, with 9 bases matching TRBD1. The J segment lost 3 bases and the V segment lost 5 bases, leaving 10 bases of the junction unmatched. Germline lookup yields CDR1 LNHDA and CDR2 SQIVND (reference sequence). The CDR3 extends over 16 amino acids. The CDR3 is CASSDPTRTGDTEAFF. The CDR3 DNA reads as TGTGCCAGTAGTGATCCCACCAGGACAGGGGACACTGAAGCTTTCTTT.

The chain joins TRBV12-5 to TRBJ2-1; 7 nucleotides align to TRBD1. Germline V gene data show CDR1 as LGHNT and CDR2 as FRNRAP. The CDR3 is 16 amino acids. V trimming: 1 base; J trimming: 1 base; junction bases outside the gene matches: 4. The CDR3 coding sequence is TGTGCTAGTGGTTTGGCATACAGGGGTTCCTACAATGAGCAGTTCTTC. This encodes CASGLAYRGSYNEQFF.

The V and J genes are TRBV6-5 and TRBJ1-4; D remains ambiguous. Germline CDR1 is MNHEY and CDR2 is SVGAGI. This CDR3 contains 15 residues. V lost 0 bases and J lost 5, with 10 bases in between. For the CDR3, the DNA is TGTGCCAGCAGTTACTCCGGGATACGAAATGAAAAACTGTTTTTT. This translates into CASSYSGIRNEKLFF.

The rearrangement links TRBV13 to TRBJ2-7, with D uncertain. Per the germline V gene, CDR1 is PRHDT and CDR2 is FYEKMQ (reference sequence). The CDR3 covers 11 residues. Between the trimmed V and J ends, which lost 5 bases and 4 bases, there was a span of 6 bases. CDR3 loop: CASSLVYEQYF. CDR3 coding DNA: TGTGCCAGCAGCCTAGTATACGAGCAGTACTTC. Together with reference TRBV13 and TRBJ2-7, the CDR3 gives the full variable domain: AAGVIQSPRHLIKEKRETATLKCYPIPRHDTVYWYQQGPGQDPQFLISFYEKMQSDKGSIPDRFSAQQFSDYHSELNMSSLELGDSALYFCASSLVYEQYFGPGTRLTVT.

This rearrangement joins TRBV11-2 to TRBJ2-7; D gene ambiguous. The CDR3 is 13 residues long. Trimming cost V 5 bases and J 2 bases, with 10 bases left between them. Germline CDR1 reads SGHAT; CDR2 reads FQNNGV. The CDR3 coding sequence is TGTGCCAGCAGCCTGGGCCTGGCCTACGAGCAGTACTTC. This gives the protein CASSLGLAYEQYF.

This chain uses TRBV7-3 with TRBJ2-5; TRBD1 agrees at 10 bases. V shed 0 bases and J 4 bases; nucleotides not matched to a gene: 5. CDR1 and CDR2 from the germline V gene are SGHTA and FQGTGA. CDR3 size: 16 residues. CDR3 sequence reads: CASSLTGQGSGETQYF. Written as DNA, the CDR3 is TGTGCCAGCAGCTTAACGGGACAGGGGTCGGGAGAGACCCAGTACTTC.

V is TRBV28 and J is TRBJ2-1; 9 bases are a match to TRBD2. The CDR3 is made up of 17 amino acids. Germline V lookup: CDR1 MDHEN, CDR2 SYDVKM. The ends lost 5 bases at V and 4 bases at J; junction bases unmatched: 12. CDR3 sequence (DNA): TGTGCCAGCAGTCCTTACCGTGGGGCGGGAGGGTACAATGAGCAGTTCTTC. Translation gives CASSPYRGAGGYNEQFF.